This T cell receptor beta chain was sequenced for a study of cytomegalovirus exposure and HLA in healthy donors. About the research overall: The 95 to 150 validation repertoires and the approximately 640 first-cohort repertoires shared a platform, a later analysis reported. Overall study findings and caveats: Specific recognition of CMV antigens was confirmed in vitro for three chains (all CMV-associated).

Germline loops: CDR1 MNHEY, CDR2 SMNVEV (reference sequence). V was pared by 6 bases and J by 2 bases, with 14 bases between. The CDR3 totals 16 residues. Of note for this clone: What it recognizes is unknown.

Profiled with immunoSEQ multiplex PCR; TCRdb holds only in-frame clones, not every one. The profile shows around 300,000 clones, 65% to 90% of them singletons. V usage is TRBV27 and J usage is TRBJ2-6; TRBD1 is a possible D gene (5 bases). The sample consisted of PBMCs. This TCR derives from a woman aged 18-30 years in good health and CMV-seronegative. The DNA for the CDR3 is TGTGCCAGCAGGGACATCCGGACACCTGGGGCCAACGTCCTGACTTTC. This encodes CASRDIRTPGANVLTF.